The 10 T cell receptor beta chains given below trace back to one sample, sequenced in a study of blood T cell repertoires in COVID-19. TCRdb's table, derived via immunoSEQ multiplex PCR, lists solely in-frame clones and lacks some. The data show a few hundred thousand clones, with 80% to 90% seen just once and more than 9.5% held by the top ten. The sequenced sample was peripheral blood. The receptors originated from a woman aged 70-85 years with acute or convalescent COVID-19.

The table lists this clone with a few counts. J is TRBJ2-4 and V is TRBV19, with D perhaps TRBD2 (5 bases). This CDR3 is 18 amino acids long. The ends were cut back, 3 bases at V and 0 bases at J, with 18 bases in the middle. Germline values: CDR1 LNHDA, CDR2 SQIVND (reference sequence). The CDR3 DNA sequence: TGTGCCAGTAGTATTTCAGCCAGGCGGGCTCTAGCCAAAAACATTCAGTACTTC. Translation: CASSISARRALAKNIQYF.

The rearrangement joins TRBV20-1 to TRBJ1-4; the match to TRBD1 covers 8 bases. The CDR3 is 13 amino acids. Trimming removed 3 bases from V and 11 bases from J; junction bases left unmatched: 8. The germline V gene encodes CDR1 DFQATT and CDR2 SNEGSKA (reference sequence). The CDR3 reads CSASTQGAWKLFF. The CDR3 DNA sequence: TGCAGTGCTAGTACTCAGGGGGCATGGAAACTGTTTTTT.

The V and J genes are TRBV2 and TRBJ2-6, with a possible D match to TRBD2 (6 bases). Germline loops: CDR1 SNHLY, CDR2 FYNNEI. This CDR3 has 16 amino acids. V was pared by 6 bases and J by 0 bases, with 12 bases between. CDR3 nucleotide sequence: TGTGCCAGCAGGTCGGGAGCGTACTCTGGGGCCAACGTCCTGACTTTC. It specifies CASRSGAYSGANVLTF.

The chain is built from TRBV30 and TRBJ2-4, with TRBD1 matching 8 bases. CDR1 and CDR2 from the germline V gene are GTSNPN and SVGIG (reference sequence). The CDR3 sequence is 13 residues long. Unmatched junction bases numbered 1, after V lost 0 bases and J lost 6 bases. The CDR3 loop reads CAWSVQGGNIQYF. DNA for the CDR3: TGTGCCTGGAGTGTACAGGGGGGAAACATTCAGTACTTC.

This rearrangement joins TRBV3-1 (or the pseudogene TRBV3-2) to TRBJ2-7; 7 bases are shared with TRBD1. The CDR3 runs 15 residues. Trimming at V came to 4 bases and at J to 3 bases, leaving 9 bases not matched to a gene. CDR1 is LGHDT, CDR2 YNNKEL, per germline (reference sequence). CDR3 DNA sequence: TGTGCCAGCAGCCCCACCGGGACAGATTTCTACGAGCAGTACTTC. It is translated as CASSPTGTDFYEQYF.

V usage is TRBV5-1 and J usage is TRBJ2-1; maybe TRBD1 (6 bases). Trimming pared 0 bases from V and 7 bases from J, leaving 14 bases between. CDR1 SGHRS and CDR2 YFSETQ come from the germline V gene. This CDR3 has 15 residues. In DNA, the CDR3 is TGCGCCAGCAGCTTGGCGGCAGGGGCCTCTAATGAGCAGTTCTTC. Amino acid sequence: CASSLAAGASNEQFF.

The rearrangement joins TRBV6-5 to TRBJ2-7; 7 bases fit TRBD2. V lost 6 bases and J lost 3; bases outside the gene matches: 8. The germline gives CDR1 MNHEY, CDR2 SVGAGI. The CDR3 has 14 residues. The CDR3 bases are TGTGCCAGCAGGGGAGAGCGGGGACTCTACGAGCAGTACTTC. Residues: CASRGERGLYEQYF.

This chain's CDR3 is CASSGTGETQYF. In nucleotides, the CDR3 is TGTGCCAGCAGTGGGACAGGGGAGACCCAGTACTTC. The genes are TRBV2 and TRBJ2-5; TRBD1 matches at 8 bases. Germline CDR1 is SNHLY and CDR2 is FYNNEI. This CDR3 has 12 amino acids. Germline trimming cut 4 bases from V and 5 bases from J; bases unmatched to any gene: 0. The variable domain in full, completed from reference TRBV2 and TRBJ2-5, reads EPEVTQTPSHQVTQMGQEVILRCVPISNHLYFYWYRQILGQKVEFLVSFYNNEISEKSEIFDDQFSVERPDGSNFTLKIRSTKLEDSAMYFCASSGTGETQYFGPGTRLLVL.

The V call is TRBV5-1, the J call TRBJ1-1; D is uncertain. The CDR3 is 15 amino acids. Deletions cut 0 bases from V and 2 bases from J, with 11 bases between. The germline V gene has CDR1 SGHRS and CDR2 YFSETQ. The CDR3 loop is CASSLAGVPNTEAFF. The DNA of the CDR3 is TGCGCCAGCAGCTTGGCCGGGGTTCCAAACACTGAAGCTTTCTTT.

The chain carries TRBV20-1 and TRBJ1-2; unclear D gene. Trimming took off 7 bases at V and 7 bases at J, with 13 bases between the two ends. There are 11 residues in the CDR3. The germline V gene encodes CDR1 DFQATT and CDR2 SNEGSKA (reference sequence). CDR3: CSGEGLAGYTF. CDR3 sequence (DNA): TGCAGTGGAGAGGGTCTTGCTGGCTACACCTTC.